These T cell receptor beta chains were read from a single sample in a study of PD-L1 blockade in urothelial cancer. Libraries were prepared by immunoSEQ multiplex PCR; TCRdb keeps only in-frame clonotypes and omits some of them. The sample gives around 100,000 clones, nearly 90% of which show up once; 1.5% to 2% is in the top ten. Specimen: PBMCs, collected around atezolizumab (anti-PD-L1) treatment. The receptors here all came from a man aged 55 to 70 with urothelial cancer. CDR3s include the opening cysteine and the closing phenylalanine or tryptophan. D genes are given only for firm matches. For some rows the clone size is stated as once, few or many, or as a class when expanded; others skip it.

d_call	v_call	j_call	clone_size	cdr3_nt	cdr3_aa
TRBD2	TRBV5-6	TRBJ2-5	.	TGTGCCAGCAGCCGGACTAGCGGGGCCGGCCGGACGACCCAGTACTTC	CASSRTSGAGRTTQYF
TRBD1	TRBV28	TRBJ1-2	.	TGTGCCAGCAGTCACCGCCGGGACAGGGCCACCCTTTTAACTAACTATGGCTACACCTTC	CASSHRRDRATLLTNYGYTF
TRBD1	TRBV5-6	TRBJ1-1	.	TGTGCCAGCAGCGCAACAGGGGGTTCCGCTTTCTTT	CASSATGGSAFF
TRBD1	TRBV5-1	TRBJ1-6	.	TGCGCCAGCAACGGGACAGCCACCAACCCGTGTAATTCACCCCTCCACTTT	CASNGTATNPCNSPLHF
.	TRBV9	TRBJ2-3	.	TGTGCCAGCAGCAGACGCTCCGGGGAGGCAGATACGCAGTATTTT	CASSRRSGEADTQYF
TRBD2	TRBV9	TRBJ2-7	once	TGTGCCAGCAGCCCGAGCGGGGGGAGCGGGACCCCCTTTGGGCAGTACTTC	CASSPSGGSGTPFGQYF
.	TRBV15	TRBJ1-5	once	TGTGCCACCAGCAAAACGGCAGTTCAGGTGAATCAGCCCCAGCATTTT	CATSKTAVQVNQPQHF
TRBD1	TRBV10-2	TRBJ2-7	.	TGCGCCAGCAGTAACTTAGACAGGGGGCTCTCCTACGAGCAGTACTTC	CASSNLDRGLSYEQYF
.	TRBV30	TRBJ2-3	.	TGTGCCTGGACCCACCCTAGCGCTTTTACGCAGTATTTT	CAWTHPSAFTQYF
TRBD1	TRBV7-3	TRBJ2-2	once	TGTGCCAGCAGCTTGTCCGGGACAGGGGGCCCTGCGAACACCGGGGAGCTGTTTTTT	CASSLSGTGGPANTGELFF
.	TRBV7-9	TRBJ2-5	.	TGTGCCAGCAGCTTAGTAGCGGCCCAAGAGACCCAGTACTTC	CASSLVAAQETQYF
TRBD1	TRBV9	TRBJ2-2	once	TGTGCCAGCAGCCTAGGGACAGGGGGGACCGGGGAGCTGTTTTTT	CASSLGTGGTGELFF
.	TRBV9	TRBJ2-7	once	TGTGCCAGCAGCCCCGGGACATTCGCCGAGCAGTACTTC	CASSPGTFAEQYF
.	TRBV19	TRBJ1-1	.	TGTGCCAGTAGTTACAGAGTAGACACTGAAGCTTTCTTT	CASSYRVDTEAFF
.	TRBV5-1	TRBJ2-7	.	TGCGCCAGCAGCTCGGGGGGCAGGGTTCCCGAGCAGTACTTC	CASSSGGRVPEQYF
TRBD1	TRBV19	TRBJ2-7	.	TGTGCCAGCCGTCAGGACCACAGGGGAGAGCAGTACTTC	CASRQDHRGEQYF